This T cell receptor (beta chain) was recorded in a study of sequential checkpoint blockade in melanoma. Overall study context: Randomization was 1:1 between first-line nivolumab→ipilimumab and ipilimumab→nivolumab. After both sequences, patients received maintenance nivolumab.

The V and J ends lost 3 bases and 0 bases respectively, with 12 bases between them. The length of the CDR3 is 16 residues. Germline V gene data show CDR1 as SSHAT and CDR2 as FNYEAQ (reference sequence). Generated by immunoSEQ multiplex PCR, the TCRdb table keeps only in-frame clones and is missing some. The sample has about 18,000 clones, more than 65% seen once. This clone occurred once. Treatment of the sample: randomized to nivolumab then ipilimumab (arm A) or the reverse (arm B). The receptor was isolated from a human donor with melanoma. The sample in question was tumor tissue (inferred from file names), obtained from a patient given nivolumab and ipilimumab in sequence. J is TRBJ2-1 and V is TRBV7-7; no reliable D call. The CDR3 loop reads CASSLDRGSSYNEQFF. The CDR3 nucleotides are TGTGCCAGCAGCTTGGATCGAGGTTCCTCCTACAATGAGCAGTTCTTC.